Below, 21 T cell receptor beta chains from the same sample are listed, as sequenced in a study of beta chain features in type 1 diabetes. Findings and caveats of the study: Patients with Type 1 diabetes showed moderately but significantly shorter TCRB CDR3s in all four CD4+ subsets.

These TCRs' antigens remain unknown. All of the isolated RNA was reverse transcribed, so expressed TCRB transcripts were sequenced. Clones were read by immunoSEQ multiplex PCR, and TCRdb kept only the in-frame ones, dropping some. This table holds 250,000 to 300,000 clones, around an eighth found once. Input material: naive CD4+ T cells from blood. The receptor source for this set is a man aged 25-40 years with type 1 diabetes.

This clone has only a few counts. The chain joins TRBV30 to TRBJ2-7, with TRBD2 matching 9 bases. This CDR3 is 14 amino acids long. Germline V gene sequence: CDR1 GTSNPN, CDR2 SVGIG (reference sequence). J was trimmed by 9 bases and V by 3 bases; bases with no gene match: 12. CDR3 sequence: CAWRPAGGLPRQYF. As DNA, the CDR3 is TGTGCCTGGAGGCCAGCGGGAGGACTACCTAGGCAGTACTTC.

The chain uses TRBV15 and TRBJ2-2; 8 nucleotides agree with TRBD1. From germline, CDR1 is LNHNV and CDR2 YYDKDF (reference sequence). V shed 2 bases, J shed 7 bases, and the junction held 12 bases outside the gene matches. The CDR3 totals 17 residues. The chain's CDR3 is CATSRSSGDRRVGELFF. The CDR3 DNA reads as TGTGCCACCAGCAGAAGTTCCGGGGACAGGAGGGTCGGGGAGCTGTTTTTT.

The chain combines TRBV7-9 with TRBJ2-1; 7 bases align to TRBD2. The CDR3 spans 13 residues. The junction had 6 bases not matched to a gene; V was cut back by 5 bases and J by 8 bases. Germline-derived CDR1 and CDR2 are SEHNR and FQNEAQ (reference sequence). The CDR3 coding sequence is TGTGCCAGCAGCAGTCTAGCGGTGGATGAGCAGTTCTTC. This gives the protein CASSSLAVDEQFF.

In its sample, this clone was seen a few times. This chain uses TRBV27 with TRBJ2-3, with D tentatively TRBD2 (5 bases). Germline V gene lookup returns CDR1 MNHEY and CDR2 SMNVEV (reference sequence). The ends were cut back, 6 bases at V and 2 bases at J, with 9 bases in the middle. The CDR3 totals 13 residues. CDR3 sequence: CASSSAATDTQYF. The CDR3 DNA follows: TGTGCCAGCAGCTCAGCGGCCACAGATACGCAGTATTTT.

This clone has only a few counts. This sequence joins TRBV9 and TRBJ2-7; 10 bases match TRBD2. The CDR3 has 15 amino acids. CDR1 is SGDLS, CDR2 YYNGEE, per germline. V lost 3 bases, J lost 6 bases, and 9 bases stayed unmatched. The CDR3 DNA reads as TGTGCCAGCAGCGGCGGGACTAGCGTCTTGAGCGAGCAGTACTTC. Its translation: CASSGGTSVLSEQYF.

V gene TRBV6-4 combines with J gene TRBJ1-2; D possibly corresponds to TRBD1 (5 bases). CDR3 length: 13 amino acids. CDR1 is MRHNA, CDR2 SNTAGT, per germline. Trimming took 8 bases from V and 3 from J, leaving 13 bases between them. The CDR3 coding sequence is TGTGCCAGCGAAAGGGGTCGCGACTATGGCTACACCTTC. It translates to CASERGRDYGYTF.

This clone was counted only a few times. This chain joins TRBV15 and TRBJ1-5; a possible D gene is TRBD1 (5 bases). CDR3 length: 15 amino acids. V lost 1 base and J lost 9, with 16 bases in between. The germline V gene has CDR1 LNHNV and CDR2 YYDKDF (reference sequence). The CDR3 bases are TGTGCCACCAGCAGAGTATACGGGGGAGAGCGGCCCCAGCATTTT. It encodes CATSRVYGGERPQHF.

The chain links TRBV19 to TRBJ2-4; the D is unclear. Germline CDR1 is LNHDA and CDR2 is SQIVND (reference sequence). The CDR3 sequence is 13 residues long. Trimming took off 1 base at V and 6 bases at J, with 7 bases between the two ends. The DNA for the CDR3 is TGTGCCAGTAGTATAGTGGGCCTAAACATTCAGTACTTC. Translating it yields CASSIVGLNIQYF.

The chain has TRBV9 and TRBJ1-2, with 9 bases matching TRBD1. The CDR3 runs 14 residues. Germline trimming cut 7 bases from V and 2 bases from J; bases unmatched to any gene: 6. Germline CDR1 SGDLS, CDR2 YYNGEE. CDR3 sequence (DNA): TGTGCCAGCGGGGACAGGGCGGCCAACTATGGCTACACCTTC. Translation: CASGDRAANYGYTF.

This clone appeared a few times. The rearrangement joins TRBV6-5 to TRBJ2-7; D is undetermined. The CDR3 totals 13 residues. V lost 5 bases and J lost 6, with 14 bases in between. Germline CDR1 and CDR2: MNHEY and SVGAGI. The CDR3 DNA is TGTGCCAGCAGTCCCCCCGAGCCGGGCGAGCAGTACTTC. Its translation is CASSPPEPGEQYF.

Only a few counts were recorded for this clone. The rearrangement uses TRBV11-2 and TRBJ2-3; D is ambiguous. The CDR3 covers 14 residues. Germline CDR1 reads SGHAT; CDR2 reads FQNNGV. V lost 0 bases to trimming and J lost 5 bases, with 9 bases between them. As DNA, the CDR3 is TGTGCCAGCAGCTTAGATTGGGCGAAAGATACGCAGTATTTT. This translates into CASSLDWAKDTQYF.

A few counts support this clone. The chain uses TRBV6-5 and TRBJ1-2, with 9 bases fitting TRBD1. V dropped 4 bases and J dropped 7; count of bases not matched to a gene: 7. There are 14 residues in the CDR3. Germline values: CDR1 MNHEY, CDR2 SVGAGI. The CDR3 DNA reads TGTGCCAGCAGTTCCGAACAGGGGGCTGCTGGCTACACCTTC. Encoded protein: CASSSEQGAAGYTF.

This clone was recorded a few times. The chain combines TRBV19 with TRBJ2-1; TRBD2 aligns across 7 bases. This CDR3 comprises 16 residues. V dropped 4 bases and J dropped 7; count of bases not matched to a gene: 13. Germline CDR1 LNHDA, CDR2 SQIVND (reference sequence). CDR3 amino acids: CASSTLDGGYSNEQFF. CDR3 in DNA: TGTGCCAGTAGTACTCTGGACGGGGGGTACAGTAATGAGCAGTTCTTC. The full variable domain, rest sourced from reference TRBV19 and TRBJ2-1, is DGGITQSPKYLFRKEGQNVTLSCEQNLNHDAMYWYRQDPGQGLRLIYYSQIVNDFQKGDIAEGYSVSREKKESFPLTVTSAQKNPTAFYLCASSTLDGGYSNEQFFGPGTRLTVL.

This clone showed up just a few times. The rearrangement uses TRBV6-5 and TRBJ2-3; 7 bases agree with TRBD2. J gave up 1 base and V 2 bases, and 3 bases lay outside the gene matches. The CDR3 covers 15 residues. CDR1 and CDR2 from the germline V gene are MNHEY and SVGAGI. In DNA form, the CDR3 reads TGTGCCAGCAGTTACGTCGGGAGGCGCACAGATACGCAGTATTTT. It is translated as CASSYVGRRTDTQYF.

CDR3 bases: TGTGCCAGCAGCGTAGCTGGGCAGCCTGGGACTGAAGCTTTCTTT. This gives the protein CASSVAGQPGTEAFF. V usage is TRBV9 and J usage is TRBJ1-1; D not certain. This CDR3 contains 15 residues. V lost 0 bases to trimming and J lost 5 bases, with 14 bases between them. Looked up from germline, CDR1 is SGDLS and CDR2 is YYNGEE.

This clone was counted between two and nine times. The chain links TRBV5-1 to TRBJ2-1, with 7 bases that match TRBD2. This CDR3 region has 16 residues. The trim removed 4 bases at V and 8 bases at J, leaving 15 bases unmatched. Germline V gene lookup returns CDR1 SGHRS and CDR2 YFSETQ. CDR3 loop: CASSPGGGREFDEQFF. The CDR3 region has the DNA TGCGCCAGCAGCCCCGGGGGAGGGCGGGAGTTCGATGAGCAGTTCTTC.

This clone showed up just a few times. A read error may account for a junction end that differs from germline. This chain uses TRBV7-9 with TRBJ2-3; tentatively, D is TRBD1 (6 bases). Germline V lookup: CDR1 SEHNR, CDR2 FQNEAQ (reference sequence). This CDR3 is 13 amino acids long. For the CDR3, the DNA is TGTGCCAGCAGCTCCAACAGGGATTTCGGTAGTAGCTTT. This encodes CASSSNRDFGSSF. The full variable domain, in which reference TRBV7-9 and TRBJ2-3 provide the parts outside the CDR3, is DTGVSQNPRHKITKRGQNVTFRCDPISEHNRLYWYRQTLGQGPEFLTYFQNEAQLEKSRLLSDRFSAERPKGSFSTLEIQRTEQGDSAMYLCASSSNRDFGSSFGPGTRLTVL.

The gene calls are TRBV6-5 and TRBJ1-4; 8 bases are a match to TRBD1. The CDR3 has 15 residues. Per germline, CDR1 MNHEY and CDR2 SVGAGI. The V gene end was trimmed by 6 bases and the J gene end by 11 bases; junction bases not matched to a gene: 14. CDR3 coding DNA: TGTGCCAGCAGCTTAGTAGGACAGGGCTTGAGGAAACTGTTTTTT. Translated, it gives CASSLVGQGLRKLFF.

This clone was detected a few times. The genes are TRBV19 and TRBJ2-2; tentatively, D is TRBD1 (6 bases). The CDR3 sequence is 12 residues long. Germline assignment: CDR1 LNHDA and CDR2 SQIVND (reference sequence). V was shortened by 6 bases and J by 6 bases, with 8 bases between the two germline ends. CDR3 sequence: CASRNRAGELFF. The CDR3 DNA reads TGTGCCAGTAGGAACAGGGCCGGGGAGCTGTTTTTT.

This clone was observed a few times. V gene TRBV15 combines with J gene TRBJ2-7; D is possibly TRBD1 (6 bases). Germline CDR1 LNHNV, CDR2 YYDKDF (reference sequence). The ends were cut back, 3 bases at V and 5 bases at J, with 17 bases in the middle. The CDR3 runs to 15 residues. The CDR3 loop is CATSSPQGLGDEQYF. The DNA of the CDR3 is TGTGCCACCAGCAGCCCCCAGGGGCTCGGGGACGAGCAGTACTTC. The full variable domain, completed using reference TRBV15 and TRBJ2-7, is DAMVIQNPRYQVTQFGKPVTLSCSQTLNHNVMYWYQQKSSQAPKLLFHYYDKDFNNEADTPDNFQSRRPNTSFCFLDIRSPGLGDTAMYLCATSSPQGLGDEQYFGPGTRLTVT.

This clone was detected only a few times. The gene calls are TRBV29-1 and TRBJ2-1, with 7 bases lining up with TRBD2. The CDR3 consists of 15 residues. The junction had 7 bases not matched to a gene; V was cut back by 3 bases and J by 2 bases. Germline V gene data show CDR1 as SQVTM and CDR2 as ANQGSEA. For the CDR3, the DNA is TGCAGCGTTGACGATCGGGGAGGGACCTACAATGAGCAGTTCTTC. It encodes CSVDDRGGTYNEQFF.